This is a list of T cell receptor beta chains from one sample in a study of cytomegalovirus exposure and HLA in healthy donors. TCRdb's table, derived via immunoSEQ multiplex PCR, lists solely in-frame clones and lacks some. Among just over 150,000 clones listed, 70% to 90% were seen once. Input material: PBMCs. The receptors stem from a man between 18 and 29 years old in good health and CMV-seropositive. Each CDR3 is given with its conserved first and last residue. A D gene is named only where the DNA matches it firmly. A row's size may be missing; if present it is once, few, many or a size class.

d_call clone_size j_call v_call cdr3_nt cdr3_aa
TRBD2 - TRBJ2-2 TRBV6-4 TGTGCCAGCAGTCCATCTAGCGGGGGCTACACCGGGGAGCTGTTTTTT CASSPSSGGYTGELFF
TRBD1 - TRBJ2-7 TRBV13 TGTGCCAGCAGCCCCAGACAGGGAACCTACGAGCAGTACTTC CASSPRQGTYEQYF
- - TRBJ1-6 TRBV9 TGTGCCAGCAGCGCGGGATCCTATCTGGCGAATTCACCCCTCCACTTT CASSAGSYLANSPLHF
- - TRBJ1-4 TRBV4-2 TGTGCCAGCAGCCAAGATTCCAGGAGTGTGGGGGGACTGTTTTTT CASSQDSRSVGGLFF
TRBD1 - TRBJ1-1 TRBV7-2 TGTGCCAGCAGCACTCGACAGGGGTTGGGCACTGAAGCTTTCTTT CASSTRQGLGTEAFF
- - TRBJ2-4 TRBV5-1 TGCGCCAGCAGCCTCGGACCGGGAAAAAACATTCAGTACTTC CASSLGPGKNIQYF
TRBD2 - TRBJ2-7 TRBV7-9 TGTGCCAGCAGCTTCTTAGTCGGGGGGGGCTACGAGCAGTACTTC CASSFLVGGGYEQYF
TRBD2 - TRBJ2-3 TRBV10-3 TGTGCCATCAAGCGGGGGGTTAGCACAGATACGCAGTATTTT CAIKRGVSTDTQYF
TRBD1 - TRBJ1-1 TRBV7-8 TGTGCCAGCAGGAAAGACAGGGGAGGTAGCTACACTGAAGCTTTCTTT CASRKDRGGSYTEAFF
- - TRBJ2-3 TRBV5-8 TGTGCCAGCAGCCTAGAACGACCGAGCGAAGGCACAGATACGCAGTATTTT CASSLERPSEGTDTQYF
- - TRBJ1-1 TRBV2 TGTGCCAGCAGAAGCGGGACACCCAGCACTGAAGCTTTCTTT CASRSGTPSTEAFF
TRBD1 - TRBJ2-2 TRBV7-8 TGTGCCAGCAGCTTAAGGCAGGGGGCAACCGGGGAGCTGTTTTTT CASSLRQGATGELFF
TRBD2 - TRBJ2-1 TRBV5-4 TGCGCCAGCAGCCAGCGCGGGGGGTACCCCTACAATGAGCAGTTCTTC CASSQRGGYPYNEQFF
- - TRBJ2-1 TRBV6-5 TGTGCCAGCAACCTCAGGGGGGCCGATGAGCAGTTCTTC CASNLRGADEQFF
- - TRBJ2-7 TRBV29-1 TGCAGCGTCCTGGCAGGCGCCTCCTACGAGCAGTACTTC CSVLAGASYEQYF
TRBD1 - TRBJ1-5 TRBV6-5 TGTGCCAGCAGTGGGACAGCGAGCAATCAGCCCCAGCATTTT CASSGTASNQPQHF
- - TRBJ2-7 TRBV19 TGTGCCAACCCGGGACACCACTACGAGCAGTACTTC CANPGHHYEQYF
TRBD2 - TRBJ2-7 TRBV14 TGTGCCAGCAGCCCCAATCTAGCGGGCCTCTCCGAGCAGTACTTC CASSPNLAGLSEQYF
TRBD1 - TRBJ1-6 TRBV4-3 TGCGCCAGCAGCCAAGACGGGACAGGTTTTAATTCACCCCTCCACTTT CASSQDGTGFNSPLHF
TRBD1 - TRBJ1-4 TRBV7-6 TGTGCCAGCAGCGCCGACAGGGTGGCTAATGAAAAACTGTTTTTT CASSADRVANEKLFF
- - TRBJ2-3 TRBV7-3 TGTGCCAGCAGCTTAGTGGGGGGGCCGGCAGATACGCAGTATTTT CASSLVGGPADTQYF
TRBD2 - TRBJ2-1 TRBV4-3 TGCGCCAGCAGCCAAGATTCCAGCGGGGGACTCTACAATGAGCAGTTCTTC CASSQDSSGGLYNEQFF
- once TRBJ2-7 TRBV7-6 TGTGCCAGCAGCTTAGAAGGCGGTTCCTACGAGCAGTACTTC CASSLEGGSYEQYF
TRBD2 - TRBJ2-1 TRBV19 TGTGCCAGTAGTAAAGCGGGGGGGCCCTACAATGAGCAGTTCTTC CASSKAGGPYNEQFF
- - TRBJ1-5 TRBV7-8 TGTGCCAGCAGCTTAGTCGGGGGGCTTGGACAGCCCCAGCATTTT CASSLVGGLGQPQHF
- - TRBJ1-2 TRBV29-1 TGCAGCGTGGCCCTAGTGGCAAGAGGCTACACCTTC CSVALVARGYTF
TRBD1 few TRBJ2-2 TRBV4-2 TGTGCCAGCAGCGCCGGGACAGAAACCGGGGAGCTGTTTTTT CASSAGTETGELFF
- - TRBJ2-7 TRBV19 TGTGCCAGTAAAATGGCAGGGGTCTACGAGCAGTACTTC CASKMAGVYEQYF
- - TRBJ2-7 TRBV5-6 TGTGCCAGCAGCTTGACCGCAGGGGGGCCCGAGCAGTACTTC CASSLTAGGPEQYF
- - TRBJ1-2 TRBV15 TGTGCCACCAGCAGCCCACAGGGCGCCCAAGCTAACTATGGCTACACCTTC CATSSPQGAQANYGYTF
TRBD1 - TRBJ2-2 TRBV5-4 TGTGCCATTGGACAGGGCTCTTATCCGGAGCTGTTTTTT CAIGQGSYPELFF
- - TRBJ1-3 TRBV4-1 TGCGCCAGCAGCCCACGGGAGAGGATCTCTGGAAACACCATATATTTT CASSPRERISGNTIYF
TRBD1 - TRBJ2-2 TRBV19 TGTGCCAGTAGACGGGACAGGGAGGCCTCAAACACCGGGGAGCTGTTTTTT CASRRDREASNTGELFF
TRBD2 - TRBJ2-7 TRBV7-2 TGTGCCAGCAGTTGGACTAGCGGGGGGGGTAACGAGCAGTACTTC CASSWTSGGGNEQYF
- - TRBJ2-7 TRBV5-8 TGTGCCAGCAGCTTGGCAGGGGCAGCTCTGTTTGGCGAGCAGTACTTC CASSLAGAALFGEQYF
- once TRBJ2-6 TRBV9 TGTGCCAGCAGCGCGCGATCTGGGGCCAACGTCCTGACTTTC CASSARSGANVLTF
TRBD1 - TRBJ1-5 TRBV2 TGTGCCAGCAGCCCGACAGGGGCGTATAGCAATCAGCCCCAGCATTTT CASSPTGAYSNQPQHF
TRBD1 - TRBJ2-5 TRBV7-2 TGTGCCAGCAGCTATCCAACAGGGGGGATAGAGACCCAGTACTTC CASSYPTGGIETQYF
- - TRBJ2-7 TRBV10-1 TGCGCCAGCAGCGAACACAAGGGGTCTGGTCTCCATGGGCTTGCCTACGAGCAGTACTTC CASSEHKGSGLHGLAYEQYF
- - TRBJ1-1 TRBV10-3 TGTGCCATCAGCTCGTCAGGGGCGACGGACACTGAAGCTTTCTTT CAISSSGATDTEAFF
- once TRBJ1-6 TRBV25-1 TGTGCCAGCAGGGCCGGTGACGGGTATAATTCACCCCTCCACTTT CASRAGDGYNSPLHF
- - TRBJ1-2 TRBV19 TGTGCCAGTAGTATTACGGGTCATGGCTACACCTTC CASSITGHGYTF
- - TRBJ1-1 TRBV25-1 TGTGCCAGCAAAGAGCTTATCAATGCTGAAGCTTTCTTT CASKELINAEAFF
TRBD2 - TRBJ2-3 TRBV7-9 TGTGCCAGCAGCTTATCACTAGCGGGGGGAGATACGCAGTATTTT CASSLSLAGGDTQYF
TRBD2 - TRBJ2-1 TRBV27 TGTGCCAGCAGTCTGACTAGCGGGAATGAGCAGTTCTTC CASSLTSGNEQFF
- - TRBJ2-5 TRBV4-3 TGCGCCAGCAGCCAAGATTTCGGGCAAGAGACCCAGTACTTC CASSQDFGQETQYF
TRBD1 - TRBJ2-5 TRBV7-9 TGTGCCAGCAGCTGGGGACAGGGGAAGGAGGAGACCCAGTACTTC CASSWGQGKEETQYF
- - TRBJ2-3 TRBV6-4 TGTGCCAGCAGTGCCGGGGTCGGTATGGATACGCAGTATTTT CASSAGVGMDTQYF
TRBD2 - TRBJ2-1 TRBV4-1 TGCGCCAGCAGCCACTCCCGCGGCGGGGGGGACAATGAGCAGTTCTTC CASSHSRGGGDNEQFF
- once TRBJ1-3 TRBV19 TGTGCCAGTATTGACTCAGGCAGGGGACCAAAAAGCTCTGGAAACACCATATATTTT CASIDSGRGPKSSGNTIYF